The entry that follows covers one TCR beta chain sequence. The data originate from a study of blood T cell repertoires in COVID-19. The overall study: Both acute and convalescent COVID-19 samples were obtained from the United States, Italy and Spain. T cells, B-cell-depleted T cells, or PBMCs provided the cDNA or gDNA that served as material.

Per the original methods: Amplification of reference gene primers was used by the study to estimate nucleated cell counts. Only in-frame clones appear in the TCRdb table, and some are missing; sequencing was by immunoSEQ multiplex PCR. V, J and clone size are taken as reported in that table, and D and trimming were inferred from the DNA itself. The data show roughly 230,000 clones, with approximately 83% seen just once and under 5% held by the top ten. This CDR3 comprises 15 residues. The V gene end was trimmed by 6 bases and the J gene end by 1 base; junction bases not matched to a gene: 8. From germline, CDR1 is MNHEY and CDR2 SVGAGI.

The chain is built from TRBV6-5 and TRBJ1-1; 7 nucleotides agree with TRBD1. Sequenced input: peripheral blood. The clonotype comes from a man between 45 and 60 years old with active or convalescent COVID-19. CDR3 sequence: CASRSRDRENTEAFF. In nucleotides, the CDR3 is TGTGCCAGCAGATCCCGGGACAGAGAGAACACTGAAGCTTTCTTT.